This T cell receptor (beta chain) was sequenced during a study of molecular identifiers for immune sequencing clone quantification. TCRdb re-called the PCR reads through MiXCR, storing one row per CDR3 protein. The table records under 800,000 distinct CDR3 sequences, over 25% of them present only once. This CDR3 is 15 amino acids long. Germline V CDR1 and CDR2: MNHEY, SMNVEV (reference sequence). Trimming at V came to 3 bases and at J to 2 bases, leaving 6 bases not matched to a gene. The TCR sequence derives from a human donor in good health. Some libraries in this study had Jurkat cell RNA spiked in. The genes are TRBV27 and TRBJ1-2, with 7 nucleotides matching TRBD1. Sequencing was done on a sample of naive CD8+ T cells from blood, with Jurkat cell RNA spiked in. The subset was: FACS-sorted CD8+CD4-CCR7+CD45RA+ naive T cells. The CDR3 DNA is TGTGCCAGCAGTTTTAGGGGGACAGCCAACTATGGCTACACCTTC. This gives the protein CASSFRGTANYGYTF.